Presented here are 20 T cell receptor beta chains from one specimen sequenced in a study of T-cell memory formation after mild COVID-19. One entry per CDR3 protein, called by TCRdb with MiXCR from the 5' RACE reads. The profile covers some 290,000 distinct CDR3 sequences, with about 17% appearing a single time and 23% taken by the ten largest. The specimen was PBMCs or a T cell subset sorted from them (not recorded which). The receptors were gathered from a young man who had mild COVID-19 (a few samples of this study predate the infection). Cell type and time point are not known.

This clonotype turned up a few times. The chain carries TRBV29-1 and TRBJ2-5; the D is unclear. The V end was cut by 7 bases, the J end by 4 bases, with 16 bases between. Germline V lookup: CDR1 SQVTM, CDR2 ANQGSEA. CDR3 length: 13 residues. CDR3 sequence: CSGQTTGIETQYF. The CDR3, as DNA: TGCAGCGGGCAGACGACGGGTATAGAGACCCAGTACTTC.

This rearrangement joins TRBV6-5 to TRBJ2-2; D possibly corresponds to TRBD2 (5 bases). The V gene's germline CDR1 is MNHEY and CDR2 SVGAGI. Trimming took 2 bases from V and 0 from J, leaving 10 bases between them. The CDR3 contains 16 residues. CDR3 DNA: TGTGCCAGCAGTTACGGGAGTAGTCCGAACACCGGGGAGCTGTTTTTT. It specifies CASSYGSSPNTGELFF.

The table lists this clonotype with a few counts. Here the CDR3 DNA reads TGCGCCAGCTCTGGGGCTAGCGGGCCTACAGATACGCAGTATTTT. It specifies CASSGASGPTDTQYF. The chain uses TRBV5-1 and TRBJ2-3; TRBD2 matches 8 bases. This CDR3 contains 15 residues. V trimming: 7 bases; J trimming: 3 bases; junction bases outside the gene matches: 10. Germline lookup yields CDR1 SGHRS and CDR2 YFSETQ.

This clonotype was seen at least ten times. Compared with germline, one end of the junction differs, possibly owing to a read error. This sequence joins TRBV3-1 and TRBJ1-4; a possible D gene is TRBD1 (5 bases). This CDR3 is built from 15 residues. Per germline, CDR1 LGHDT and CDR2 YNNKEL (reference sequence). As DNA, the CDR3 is TGTGCCAGCAGTGATACCGGGACCACTACTGAAAAACTGTTTTTT. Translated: CASSDTGTTTEKLFF.

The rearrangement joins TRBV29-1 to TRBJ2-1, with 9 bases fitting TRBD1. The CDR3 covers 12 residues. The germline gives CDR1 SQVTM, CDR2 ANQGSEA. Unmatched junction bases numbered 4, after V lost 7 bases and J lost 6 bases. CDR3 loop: CSANRGRNEQFF. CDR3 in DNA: TGCAGCGCAAACAGGGGGCGCAATGAGCAGTTCTTC.

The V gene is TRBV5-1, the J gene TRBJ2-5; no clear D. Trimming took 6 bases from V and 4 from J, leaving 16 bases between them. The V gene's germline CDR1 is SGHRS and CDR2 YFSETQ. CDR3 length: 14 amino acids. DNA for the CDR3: TGCGCCAGCACCCCGTTTGCCGTTGCAGAGACCCAGTACTTC. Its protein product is CASTPFAVAETQYF. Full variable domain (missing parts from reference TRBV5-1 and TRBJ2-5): KAGVTQTPRYLIKTRGQQVTLSCSPISGHRSVSWYQQTPGQGLQFLFEYFSETQRNKGNFPGRFSGRQFSNSRSEMNVSTLELGDSALYLCASTPFAVAETQYFGPGTRLLVL.

The CDR3 DNA follows: TGTGCCAGCAGTTGGGACAGGGGGTCGCCCTACGAGCAGTACTTC. Amino acids: CASSWDRGSPYEQYF. This chain joins TRBV6-5 and TRBJ2-7, with 11 bases identical to TRBD1. J lost 2 bases, V lost 4 bases, and 4 bases had no gene match. The germline V gene encodes CDR1 MNHEY and CDR2 SVGAGI. The CDR3 has 15 amino acids.

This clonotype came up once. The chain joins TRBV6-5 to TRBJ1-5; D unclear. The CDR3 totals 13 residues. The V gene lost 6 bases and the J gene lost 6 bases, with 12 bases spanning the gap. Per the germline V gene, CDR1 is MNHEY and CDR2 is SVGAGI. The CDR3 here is CASSFGHGQPQHF. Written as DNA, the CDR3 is TGTGCCAGCAGCTTCGGCCATGGTCAGCCCCAGCATTTT.

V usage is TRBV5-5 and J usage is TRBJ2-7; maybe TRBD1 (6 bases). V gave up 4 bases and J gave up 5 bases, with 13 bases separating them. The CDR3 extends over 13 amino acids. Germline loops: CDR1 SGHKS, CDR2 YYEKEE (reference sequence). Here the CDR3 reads CASSTLQGDEQYF. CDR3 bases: TGTGCCAGCAGCACTCTACAGGGAGACGAGCAGTACTTC.

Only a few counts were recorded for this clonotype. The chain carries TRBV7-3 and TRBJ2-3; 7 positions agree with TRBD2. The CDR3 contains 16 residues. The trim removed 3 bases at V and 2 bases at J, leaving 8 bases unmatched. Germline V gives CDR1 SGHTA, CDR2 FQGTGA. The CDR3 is CASSFGLAGVTDTQYF. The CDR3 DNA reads TGTGCCAGCAGCTTCGGTTTGGCGGGGGTCACAGATACGCAGTATTTT.

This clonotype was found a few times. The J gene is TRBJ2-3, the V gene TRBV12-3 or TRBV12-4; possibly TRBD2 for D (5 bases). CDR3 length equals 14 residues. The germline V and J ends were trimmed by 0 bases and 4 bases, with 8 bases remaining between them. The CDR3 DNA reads TGTGCCAGCAGTTTAGCCGGGGTGGCAGATACGCAGTATTTT. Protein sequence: CASSLAGVADTQYF.

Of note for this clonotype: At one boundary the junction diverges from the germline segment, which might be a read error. The CDR3 nucleotides read TGTGCCATCAGGGTACAGGACGAGCGGTACTTC. Its protein product is CAIRVQDERYF. The chain links TRBV10-3 to TRBJ2-7; perhaps TRBD1 as D (5 bases). This CDR3 has 11 residues. Germline V gene data show CDR1 as ENHRY and CDR2 as SYGVKD.

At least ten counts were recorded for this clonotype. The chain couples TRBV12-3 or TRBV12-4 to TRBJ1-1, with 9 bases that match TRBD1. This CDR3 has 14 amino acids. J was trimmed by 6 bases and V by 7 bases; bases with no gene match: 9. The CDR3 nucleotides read TGTGCCAGCACGGGCGGGACAGGGATATCTGAAGCTTTCTTT. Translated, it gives CASTGGTGISEAFF.

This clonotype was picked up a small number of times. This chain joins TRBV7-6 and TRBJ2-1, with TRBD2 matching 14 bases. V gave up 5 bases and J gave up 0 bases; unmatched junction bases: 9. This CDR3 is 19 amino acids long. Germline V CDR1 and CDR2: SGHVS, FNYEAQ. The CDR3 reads CASSPGTSGGLSSYNEQFF. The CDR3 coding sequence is TGTGCCAGCAGCCCCGGGACTAGCGGGGGCCTTAGCTCCTACAATGAGCAGTTCTTC.

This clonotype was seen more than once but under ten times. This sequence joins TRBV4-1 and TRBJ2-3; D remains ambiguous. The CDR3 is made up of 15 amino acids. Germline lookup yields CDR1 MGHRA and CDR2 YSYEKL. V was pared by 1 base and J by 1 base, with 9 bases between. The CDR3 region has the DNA TGCGCCAGCAGCCAAGTTCGGATGCGCACAGATACGCAGTATTTT. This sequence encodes CASSQVRMRTDTQYF.

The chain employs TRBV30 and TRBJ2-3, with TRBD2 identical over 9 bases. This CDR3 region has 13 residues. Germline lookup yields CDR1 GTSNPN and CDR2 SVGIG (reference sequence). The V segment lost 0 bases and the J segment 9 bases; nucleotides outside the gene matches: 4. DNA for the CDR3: TGTGCCTGGAGTGTAGCTAGCGGGGAGACGCAGTATTTT. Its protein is CAWSVASGETQYF.

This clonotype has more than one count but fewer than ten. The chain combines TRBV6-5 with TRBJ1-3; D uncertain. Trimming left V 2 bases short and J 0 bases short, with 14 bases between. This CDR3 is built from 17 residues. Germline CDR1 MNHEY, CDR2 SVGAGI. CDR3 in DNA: TGTGCCAGCAGTTACGGTTCACCAGTGAACTCTGGAAACACCATATATTTT. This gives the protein CASSYGSPVNSGNTIYF.

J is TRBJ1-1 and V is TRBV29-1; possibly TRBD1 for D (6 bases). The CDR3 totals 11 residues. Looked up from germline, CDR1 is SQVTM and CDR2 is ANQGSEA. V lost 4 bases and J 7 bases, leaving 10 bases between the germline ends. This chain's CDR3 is CSVAGASEAFF. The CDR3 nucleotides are TGCAGCGTTGCAGGGGCGAGTGAAGCTTTCTTT.

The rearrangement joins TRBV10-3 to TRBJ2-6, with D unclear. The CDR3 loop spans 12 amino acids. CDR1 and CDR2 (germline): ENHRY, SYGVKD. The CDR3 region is CAGSEGANVLTF. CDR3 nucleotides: TGTGCGGGATCAGAGGGGGCCAACGTCCTGACTTTC.

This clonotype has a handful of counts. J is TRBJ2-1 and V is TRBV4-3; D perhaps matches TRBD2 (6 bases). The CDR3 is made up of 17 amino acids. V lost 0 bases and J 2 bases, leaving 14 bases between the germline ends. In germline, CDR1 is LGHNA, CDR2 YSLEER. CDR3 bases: TGCGCCAGCAGCCAAGATCGGCGGGACGCCCCCTACAATGAGCAGTTCTTC. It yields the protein CASSQDRRDAPYNEQFF.